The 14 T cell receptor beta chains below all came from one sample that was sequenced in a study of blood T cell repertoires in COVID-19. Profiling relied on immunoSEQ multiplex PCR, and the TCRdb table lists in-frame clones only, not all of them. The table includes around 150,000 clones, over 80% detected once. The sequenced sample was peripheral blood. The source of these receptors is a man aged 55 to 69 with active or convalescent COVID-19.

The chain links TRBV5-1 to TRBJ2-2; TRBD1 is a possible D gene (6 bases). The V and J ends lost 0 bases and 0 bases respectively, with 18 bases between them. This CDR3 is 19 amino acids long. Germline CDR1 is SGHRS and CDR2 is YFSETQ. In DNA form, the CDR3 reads TGCGCCAGCAGCTTGGAGAGGGGGTTGGGGTTCTCGAACACCGGGGAGCTGTTTTTT. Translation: CASSLERGLGFSNTGELFF.

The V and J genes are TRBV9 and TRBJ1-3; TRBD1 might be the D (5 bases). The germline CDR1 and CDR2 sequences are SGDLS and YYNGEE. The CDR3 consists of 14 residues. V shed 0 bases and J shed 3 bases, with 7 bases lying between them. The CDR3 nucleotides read TGTGCCAGCAGCGTAGGGGGCGGTGGAAACACCATATATTTT. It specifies CASSVGGGGNTIYF.

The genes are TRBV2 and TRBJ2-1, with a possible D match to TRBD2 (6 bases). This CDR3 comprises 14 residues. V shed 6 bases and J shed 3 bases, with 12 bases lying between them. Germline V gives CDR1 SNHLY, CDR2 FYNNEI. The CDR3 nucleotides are TGTGCCAGCAGCGCCGGGACTGTCTACAATGAGCAGTTCTTC. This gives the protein CASSAGTVYNEQFF.

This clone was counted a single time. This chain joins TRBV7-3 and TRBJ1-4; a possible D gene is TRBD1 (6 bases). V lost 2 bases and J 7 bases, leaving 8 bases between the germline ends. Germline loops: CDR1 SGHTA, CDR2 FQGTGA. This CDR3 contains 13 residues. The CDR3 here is CASSLGGAEKLFF. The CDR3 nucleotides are TGTGCCAGCAGCTTAGGGGGCGCTGAAAAACTGTTTTTT.

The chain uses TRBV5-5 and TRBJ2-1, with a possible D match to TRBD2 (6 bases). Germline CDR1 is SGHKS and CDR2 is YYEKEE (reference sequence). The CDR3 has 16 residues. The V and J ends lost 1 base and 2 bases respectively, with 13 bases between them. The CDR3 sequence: CASSLYAGITYNEQFF. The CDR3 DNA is TGTGCCAGCAGCTTGTATGCGGGAATCACCTACAATGAGCAGTTCTTC.

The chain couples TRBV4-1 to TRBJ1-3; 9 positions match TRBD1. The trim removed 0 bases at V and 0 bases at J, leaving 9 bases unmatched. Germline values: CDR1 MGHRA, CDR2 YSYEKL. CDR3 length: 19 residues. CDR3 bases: TGCGCCAGCAGCCAAGATAGGGGACAGGGCTCACTCTCTGGAAACACCATATATTTT. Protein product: CASSQDRGQGSLSGNTIYF.

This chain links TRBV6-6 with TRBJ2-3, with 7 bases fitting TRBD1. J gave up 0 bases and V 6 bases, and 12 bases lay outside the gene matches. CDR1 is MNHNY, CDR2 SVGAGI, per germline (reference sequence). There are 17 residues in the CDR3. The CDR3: CASRRGTGTASTDTQYF. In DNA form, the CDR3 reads TGTGCCAGCAGACGAGGGACCGGGACAGCTAGCACAGATACGCAGTATTTT.

The CDR3 is CASSPRGTDNTDTQYF. The CDR3 DNA follows: TGTGCCAGCAGCCCCAGAGGGACAGACAACACAGATACGCAGTATTTT. The chain couples TRBV5-4 to TRBJ2-3, with 7 bases matching TRBD1. Germline V gene sequence: CDR1 SGHNT, CDR2 YYREEE (reference sequence). J was trimmed by 2 bases and V by 4 bases; bases with no gene match: 10. CDR3 size: 16 residues.

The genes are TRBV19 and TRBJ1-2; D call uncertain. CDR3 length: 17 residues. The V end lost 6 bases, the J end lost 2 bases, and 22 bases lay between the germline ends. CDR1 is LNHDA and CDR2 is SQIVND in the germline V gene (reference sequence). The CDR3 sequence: CASRPQLGERVNYGYTF. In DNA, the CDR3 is TGTGCCAGTAGACCACAGCTCGGGGAGAGGGTCAACTATGGCTACACCTTC. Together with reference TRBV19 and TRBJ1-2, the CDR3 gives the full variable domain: DGGITQSPKYLFRKEGQNVTLSCEQNLNHDAMYWYRQDPGQGLRLIYYSQIVNDFQKGDIAEGYSVSREKKESFPLTVTSAQKNPTAFYLCASRPQLGERVNYGYTFGSGTRLTVV.

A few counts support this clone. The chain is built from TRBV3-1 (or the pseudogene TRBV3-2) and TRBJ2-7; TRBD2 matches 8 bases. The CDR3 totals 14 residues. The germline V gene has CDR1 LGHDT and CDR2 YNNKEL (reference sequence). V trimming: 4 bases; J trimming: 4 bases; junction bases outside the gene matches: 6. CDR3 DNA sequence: TGTGCCAGCAGCCGCACGGGAGGGCCGTACGAGCAGTACTTC. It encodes CASSRTGGPYEQYF.

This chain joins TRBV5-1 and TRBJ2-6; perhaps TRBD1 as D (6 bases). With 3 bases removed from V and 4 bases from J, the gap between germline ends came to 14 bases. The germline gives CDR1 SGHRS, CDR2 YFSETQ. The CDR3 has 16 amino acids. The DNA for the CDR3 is TGCGCCAGCAGCTCCCCCACAGGGACCGGGGCCAACGTCCTGACTTTC. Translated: CASSSPTGTGANVLTF.

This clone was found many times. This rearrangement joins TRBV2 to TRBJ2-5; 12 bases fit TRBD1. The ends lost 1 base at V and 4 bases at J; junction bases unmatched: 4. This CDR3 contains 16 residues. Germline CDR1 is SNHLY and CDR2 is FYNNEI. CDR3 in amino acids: CASSEVGTGGLETQYF. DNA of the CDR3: TGTGCCAGCAGTGAAGTAGGGACAGGGGGCTTAGAGACCCAGTACTTC.

CDR3 region: CASSQGQGAYYEQYF. CDR3 DNA: TGTGCCAGCAGCCAAGGCCAAGGGGCCTACTACGAGCAGTACTTC. The gene calls are TRBV3-1 (or the pseudogene TRBV3-2) and TRBJ2-7; a weak D match, TRBD1 (5 bases). Germline CDR1 and CDR2: LGHDT and YNNKEL (reference sequence). The V and J ends lost 1 base and 3 bases respectively, with 13 bases between them. The CDR3 has 15 amino acids.

The CDR3 DNA follows: TGTGCCAGCAGTAAGACAGGGAACTTAAATGAAAAACTGTTTTTT. This encodes CASSKTGNLNEKLFF. J is TRBJ1-4 and V is TRBV27, with 7 bases that match TRBD1. Germline CDR1 is MNHEY and CDR2 is SMNVEV (reference sequence). This CDR3 contains 15 residues. With V trimmed by 5 bases and J by 5 bases, 8 bases remained unmatched.